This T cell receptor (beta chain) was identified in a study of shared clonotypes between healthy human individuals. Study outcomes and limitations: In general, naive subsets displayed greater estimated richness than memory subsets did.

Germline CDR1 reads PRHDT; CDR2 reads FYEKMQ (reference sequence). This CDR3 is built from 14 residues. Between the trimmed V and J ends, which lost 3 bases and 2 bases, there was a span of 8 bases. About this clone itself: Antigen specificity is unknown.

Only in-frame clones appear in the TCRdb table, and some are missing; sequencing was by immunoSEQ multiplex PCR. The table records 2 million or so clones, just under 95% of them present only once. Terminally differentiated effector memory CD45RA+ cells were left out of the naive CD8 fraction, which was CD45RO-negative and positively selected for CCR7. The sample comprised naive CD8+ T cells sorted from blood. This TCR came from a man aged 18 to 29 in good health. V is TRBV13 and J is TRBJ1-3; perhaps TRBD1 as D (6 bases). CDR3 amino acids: CASSLAGAGNTIYF. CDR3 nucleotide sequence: TGTGCCAGCAGCTTGGCAGGGGCTGGAAACACCATATATTTT.